The rows below give T cell receptor beta chains drawn from one sample of a study of blood T cell repertoires in COVID-19. Clones were sequenced by immunoSEQ multiplex PCR, and TCRdb holds only the in-frame ones, with some missing. The repertoire holds 250,000 to 400,000 clones, with roughly nine tenths as singletons. Sequencing input: peripheral blood. The origin of the receptors is a woman between 25 and 40 years old with COVID-19, enrolled during active disease. CDR3s include the opening cysteine and the closing phenylalanine or tryptophan. Fields, in order: CDR3 DNA, CDR3 protein, V gene, clone size, J gene, D gene. A D gene is named only where the DNA matches it firmly. Some rows mark clone size as missing; the rest say once, few, many or name a class of expanded clone.

CDR3 DNA: TGTGCCAGCAGTTTCGATCTAGCGGAGGGAGAGCAGTACTTC
CDR3 protein: CASSFDLAEGEQYF
V gene: TRBV28
clone size: -
J gene: TRBJ2-7
D gene: TRBD2

CDR3 DNA: TGTGCCAGTGCGGGGAATAGCAATCAGCCCCAGCATTTT
CDR3 protein: CASAGNSNQPQHF
V gene: TRBV19
clone size: -
J gene: TRBJ1-5
D gene: -

CDR3 DNA: TGTGCCAGCAGTGTACGGGGACAGGGGGCTTCAGATGGCTACACCTTC
CDR3 protein: CASSVRGQGASDGYTF
V gene: TRBV6-1
clone size: -
J gene: TRBJ1-2
D gene: TRBD1

CDR3 DNA: TGTGCCAGCAGTCATACTAGATCGGGGGATACGCAGTATTTT
CDR3 protein: CASSHTRSGDTQYF
V gene: TRBV6-5
clone size: -
J gene: TRBJ2-3
D gene: -

CDR3 DNA: TGTGCCAGCAGTGCGGGGACAGGGAAAGATCAGCCCCAGCATTTT
CDR3 protein: CASSAGTGKDQPQHF
V gene: TRBV2
clone size: -
J gene: TRBJ1-5
D gene: TRBD1

CDR3 DNA: TGTGCCAGCAGCTTAGAGGCCTTCCACGAGCAGTACTTC
CDR3 protein: CASSLEAFHEQYF
V gene: TRBV11-2
clone size: -
J gene: TRBJ2-7
D gene: -

CDR3 DNA: TGTGCCAGCAGTTACCAGGACAATAATTCACCCCTCCACTTT
CDR3 protein: CASSYQDNNSPLHF
V gene: TRBV6-6
clone size: few
J gene: TRBJ1-6
D gene: -

CDR3 DNA: TGTGCCAGTAGTCTGGGAGACGGGGAGCTGTTTTTT
CDR3 protein: CASSLGDGELFF
V gene: TRBV19
clone size: -
J gene: TRBJ2-2
D gene: -

CDR3 DNA: TGTGCCGGGGGGACTAGTACCTACGAGCAGTACTTC
CDR3 protein: CAGGTSTYEQYF
V gene: TRBV2
clone size: -
J gene: TRBJ2-7
D gene: TRBD2

CDR3 DNA: TGTGCCAGCAGCAACTCCGGGACAGGGATCGGAGATACGCAGTATTTT
CDR3 protein: CASSNSGTGIGDTQYF
V gene: TRBV7-2
clone size: -
J gene: TRBJ2-3
D gene: TRBD1

CDR3 DNA: TGTGCCAGCATCTACAGGGGTTTGAACACTGAAGCTTTCTTT
CDR3 protein: CASIYRGLNTEAFF
V gene: TRBV6-6
clone size: -
J gene: TRBJ1-1
D gene: TRBD1

CDR3 DNA: TGTGCCAGCAGCTACAGCGGGAGAGGTCGAGAGACCCAGTACTTC
CDR3 protein: CASSYSGRGRETQYF
V gene: TRBV7-6
clone size: few
J gene: TRBJ2-5
D gene: TRBD2

CDR3 DNA: TGTGCCTGGAGTACAAACCGACAGGGTTCCCAGCATTTT
CDR3 protein: CAWSTNRQGSQHF
V gene: TRBV30
clone size: -
J gene: TRBJ1-5
D gene: TRBD1

CDR3 DNA: TGTGCCAGCAGCTTAGCCTTCGTCGGGAATGAGCAGTTCTTC
CDR3 protein: CASSLAFVGNEQFF
V gene: TRBV7-9
clone size: -
J gene: TRBJ2-1
D gene: -

CDR3 DNA: TGTGCCAGCAGCTTGGGCAGGGTGGCGGAGTCGAGCTATGGCTACACCTTC
CDR3 protein: CASSLGRVAESSYGYTF
V gene: TRBV5-6
clone size: -
J gene: TRBJ1-2
D gene: -

CDR3 DNA: TGTGCCAGCAAGTTAGCGGGACACCGAGTAGCTTTCTTT
CDR3 protein: CASKLAGHRVAFF
V gene: TRBV28
clone size: -
J gene: TRBJ1-1
D gene: -

CDR3 DNA: TGTGCCAGCAGCCCCCCAGCGGCTCCCTACGAGCAGTACTTC
CDR3 protein: CASSPPAAPYEQYF
V gene: TRBV7-9
clone size: -
J gene: TRBJ2-7
D gene: -

CDR3 DNA: TGTGCCAGCAGCTTAGTACCCCCAGCGGGAGGTGGCAATGAGCAGTTCTTC
CDR3 protein: CASSLVPPAGGGNEQFF
V gene: TRBV7-6
clone size: -
J gene: TRBJ2-1
D gene: TRBD2

CDR3 DNA: TGTGCCAGCAGCGGCACGGCGGACAGGCCCCTTTACTATGGCTACACCTTC
CDR3 protein: CASSGTADRPLYYGYTF
V gene: TRBV7-8
clone size: -
J gene: TRBJ1-2
D gene: TRBD1

CDR3 DNA: TGTGCCAGCAGTGAAGGGAGACAGCCTAATCAGCCCCAGCATTTT
CDR3 protein: CASSEGRQPNQPQHF
V gene: TRBV6-1
clone size: -
J gene: TRBJ1-5
D gene: -

CDR3 DNA: TGTGCCAGTGACCCTAACTATAGCAATCAGCCCCAGCATTTT
CDR3 protein: CASDPNYSNQPQHF
V gene: TRBV19
clone size: -
J gene: TRBJ1-5
D gene: -

CDR3 DNA: TGTGCCTGGAGTGTAATTGGACAGAACAATCAGCCCCAGCATTTT
CDR3 protein: CAWSVIGQNNQPQHF
V gene: TRBV30
clone size: -
J gene: TRBJ1-5
D gene: -